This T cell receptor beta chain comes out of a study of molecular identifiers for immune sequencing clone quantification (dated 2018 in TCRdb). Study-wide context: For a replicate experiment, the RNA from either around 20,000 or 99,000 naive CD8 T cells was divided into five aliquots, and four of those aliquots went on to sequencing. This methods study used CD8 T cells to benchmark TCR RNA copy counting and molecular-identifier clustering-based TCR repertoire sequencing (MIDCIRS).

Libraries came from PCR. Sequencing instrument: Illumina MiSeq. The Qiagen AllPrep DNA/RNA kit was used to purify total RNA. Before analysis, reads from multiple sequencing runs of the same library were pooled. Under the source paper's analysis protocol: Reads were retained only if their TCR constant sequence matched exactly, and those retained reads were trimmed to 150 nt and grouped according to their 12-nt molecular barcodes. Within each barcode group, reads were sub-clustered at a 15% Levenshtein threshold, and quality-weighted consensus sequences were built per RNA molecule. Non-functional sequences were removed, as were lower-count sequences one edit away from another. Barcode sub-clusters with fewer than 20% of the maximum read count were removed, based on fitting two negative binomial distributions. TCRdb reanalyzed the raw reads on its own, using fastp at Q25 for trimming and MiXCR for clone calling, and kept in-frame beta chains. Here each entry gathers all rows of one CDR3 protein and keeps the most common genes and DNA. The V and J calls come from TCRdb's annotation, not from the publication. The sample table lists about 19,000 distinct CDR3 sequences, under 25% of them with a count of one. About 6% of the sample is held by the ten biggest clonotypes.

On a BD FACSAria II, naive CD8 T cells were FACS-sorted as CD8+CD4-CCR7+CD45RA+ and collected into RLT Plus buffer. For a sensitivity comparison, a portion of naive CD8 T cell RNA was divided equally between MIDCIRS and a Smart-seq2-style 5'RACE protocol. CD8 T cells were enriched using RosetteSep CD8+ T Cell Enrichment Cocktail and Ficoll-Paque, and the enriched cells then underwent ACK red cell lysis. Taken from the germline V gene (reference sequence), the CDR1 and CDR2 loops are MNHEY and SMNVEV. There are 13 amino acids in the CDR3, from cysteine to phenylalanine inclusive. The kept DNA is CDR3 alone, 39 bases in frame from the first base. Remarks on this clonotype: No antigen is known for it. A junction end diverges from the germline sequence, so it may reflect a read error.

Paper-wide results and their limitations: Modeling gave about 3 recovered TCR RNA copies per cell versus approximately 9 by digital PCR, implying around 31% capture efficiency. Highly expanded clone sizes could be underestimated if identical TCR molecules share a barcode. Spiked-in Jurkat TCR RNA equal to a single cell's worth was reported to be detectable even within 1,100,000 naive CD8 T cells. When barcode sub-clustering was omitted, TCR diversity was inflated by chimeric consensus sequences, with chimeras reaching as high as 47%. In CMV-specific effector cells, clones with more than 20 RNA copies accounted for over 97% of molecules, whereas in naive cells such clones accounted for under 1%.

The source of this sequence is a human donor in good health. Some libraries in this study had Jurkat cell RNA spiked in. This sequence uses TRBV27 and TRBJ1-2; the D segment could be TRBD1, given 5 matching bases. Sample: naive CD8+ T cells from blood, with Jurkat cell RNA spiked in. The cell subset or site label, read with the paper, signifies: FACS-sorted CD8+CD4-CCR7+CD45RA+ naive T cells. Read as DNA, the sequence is TGTGCCAGCAGTTTAGCCACGGGGGTGGGGGGAGACTTC. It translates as CASSLATGVGGDF.